Listed below are T cell receptor beta chains from one sample, sequenced in a study of OX40 agonist ivuxolimab in advanced cancers. This table comes from immunoSEQ multiplex PCR, and its TCRdb copy is limited to in-frame clones, with some not included. The sample includes tens of thousands of clones, 65% to 90% of them seen just once. Here the sequenced sample was CD4+ or CD8+ T cells sorted from blood, taken in a trial of the OX40 agonist ivuxolimab. The receptors were sampled from an adult with an advanced solid tumor such as melanoma, head and neck, liver or kidney cancer. CDR3s leave out the opening cysteine and the closing phenylalanine or tryptophan.

v_call cdr3_aa
TRBV1 TSSQVYHVGEKLF
TRBV19 ASSPTTGWSTEAF
TRBV7-7 ASSAWDRSQETQY
TRBV7-8 ASSKDRGPSQPQH
TRBV6-6 ASRPRNTIY
TRBV7-9 ASSSYQGGNQPQH
TRBV20-1 SVQPNTEAF
TRBV19 ASGLAGDYEQY
TRBV14 ASSQGAIANTGELF
TRBV11-2 ASSLLSGASSTDTQY
TRBV6-4 ASGRGGDFNEQF
TRBV7-3 ASSRYRSTEAF
TRBV28 ASLRGRAEQF
TRBV9 ASSVVDSTEAF
TRBV9 ASSPSVGVTDTQY
TRBV10-2 ASCCDPRRRDTQY